This T cell receptor beta chain was identified in a study of T cell changes during pregnancy in multiple sclerosis. Data came from immunoSEQ multiplex PCR; TCRdb stores just in-frame clones and leaves some out. The repertoire holds 80,000 to 100,000 clones, with roughly 92% as singletons. This sample comprised peripheral blood, obtained in the first trimester of pregnancy. The sequence derives from a female donor with multiple sclerosis, enrolled in a pregnancy study.

The CDR3 loop is CASSLFRGRNNEQFF. In DNA, the CDR3 is TGTGCCAGTAGCCTCTTCCGCGGGAGGAACAATGAGCAGTTCTTC. The chain carries TRBV19 and TRBJ2-1, with 8 bases matching TRBD2. The trim removed 6 bases at V and 5 bases at J, leaving 9 bases unmatched. Germline values: CDR1 LNHDA, CDR2 SQIVND (reference sequence). The CDR3 has 15 residues. The full variable domain, its missing parts supplied by reference TRBV19 and TRBJ2-1, is DGGITQSPKYLFRKEGQNVTLSCEQNLNHDAMYWYRQDPGQGLRLIYYSQIVNDFQKGDIAEGYSVSREKKESFPLTVTSAQKNPTAFYLCASSLFRGRNNEQFFGPGTRLTVL.